A single TCR beta chain is shown here with its context. The antigen remains unidentified. The data were obtained in a study of cytomegalovirus exposure and HLA in healthy donors. Findings and caveats of the study: Most sequenced TCRs were rare (though some public TCRs occurred in many donors).

CDR3 size: 14 residues. Germline CDR1 and CDR2: SEHNR and FQNEAQ (reference sequence). The J segment lost 6 bases and the V segment lost 5 bases, leaving 5 bases of the junction unmatched. The PCR was carried out with 60 Vbeta primers and 13 Jbeta primers. Profiled with immunoSEQ multiplex PCR; TCRdb holds only in-frame clones, not every one. The sample has 150,000 to 200,000 clones, about 80% seen once. The chain links TRBV7-9 to TRBJ1-5, with 9 positions matching TRBD1. The sequencing sample was made of PBMCs. The sequence was obtained from a woman in her 50s in good health and CMV-seronegative. In nucleotides, the CDR3 is TGTGCCAGCAGCCAACAGGGGGCTAGTCAGCCCCAGCATTTT. It codes for CASSQQGASQPQHF. Complete variable domain (other parts from reference TRBV7-9 and TRBJ1-5): DTGVSQNPRHKITKRGQNVTFRCDPISEHNRLYWYRQTLGQGPEFLTYFQNEAQLEKSRLLSDRFSAERPKGSFSTLEIQRTEQGDSAMYLCASSQQGASQPQHFGDGTRLSIL.